This T cell receptor beta chain emerged from a study of regulatory T cells in long-lasting Graves disease. Study as a whole: Graves' patients who were just diagnosed had used antithyroid drugs for under 3 months.

With iRepertoire HTBI primers and Arm-PCR of CDR3 regions, TCR beta libraries were built. TCRdb re-called the multiplex PCR reads with MiXCR, one entry per CDR3 protein. The table includes fewer than 650,000 distinct CDR3 sequences, approximately 15% detected once. This CDR3 has 14 amino acids. CDR1 and CDR2 (germline): MNHEY, SMNVEV (reference sequence). V was shortened by 4 bases and J by 5 bases, with 11 bases between the two germline ends. As for time point: newly diagnosed GD, antithyroid drugs for less than 3 months. The TCR library was made from RNA extracted from PBMCs. This clonotype was seen at least ten times. The same data also contributed to another study, on T cells in Graves' hyperthyroidism and ophthalmopathy. Turning to that study: The study left out patients who had uncontrolled infection, other autoimmune disease, pregnancy or lactation. Most clonotypes that expanded in the thyroid above 0.001 also showed up in blood.

The chain links TRBV27 to TRBJ2-2; D perhaps matches TRBD2 (5 bases). Sequencing was performed on peripheral blood mononuclear cells (PBMCs), taken at new diagnosis, from a patient treated with antithyroid drugs. The sequence was collected from a young woman with Graves disease. For the CDR3, the DNA is TGTGCCAGCAGTTGGAGGTTTAGTACCGGGGAGCTGTTTTTT. This codes for CASSWRFSTGELFF.